What follows describes a single T cell receptor beta chain. The antigen is unknown. The same CDR3 also results from other DNA sequences found in this sample. The CDR3 length is 14 residues. Trimming removed 5 bases from V and 4 bases from J; junction bases left unmatched: 5. Germline assignment: CDR1 MDHEN and CDR2 SYDVKM. The primer mix had 60 Vbeta and 13 Jbeta primers. Authors' data handling: It was a later analysis that counted tens of millions of unique TCR beta chains, of which approximately 11 million were shared. Assay used: immunoSEQ multiplex PCR; TCRdb lists only in-frame clones, some missing. The D gene and trimming were derived from the DNA, and the V and J assignments and clone size from that table. The sample comprises a few hundred thousand clones, over 90% of which are singletons, and roughly 1.5% rests with the top ten. This sample was included in a study of cytomegalovirus exposure and HLA in healthy donors.

Overall study findings and caveats: Cytomegalovirus status, reportedly, was diagnosed with high specificity and sensitivity by the classifier. A later analysis linked a missense variant in DCLRE1C to the trimming of TCR beta V and J genes. Per a prior analysis, the majority of TCR beta V segments were productive roughly 90% or roughly 30% of the time.

The rearrangement uses TRBV28 and TRBJ2-5, with 9 bases identical to TRBD1. Sequenced input: PBMCs. The receptor was isolated from a girl under 10 years old in good health and CMV-seronegative. CDR3 sequence: CASSPGTGRETQYF. Here the CDR3 DNA reads TGTGCCAGCAGTCCGGGGACAGGGCGAGAGACCCAGTACTTC.